Here is one T cell receptor (beta chain) with its context. Residents of about 25 US areas, aged roughly 18 to 89 years, made up the participants. The table came from immunoSEQ multiplex PCR; TCRdb's copy has only in-frame clones and leaves some out. The sample includes 150,000 to 200,000 clones, over 75% of them seen just once. This entry comes from a study of blood T cell repertoires in COVID-19. There are 13 residues in the CDR3. In germline, CDR1 is SEHNR, CDR2 FQNEAQ (reference sequence). V was pared by 3 bases and J by 5 bases, with 10 bases between. Sequencing input: PBMCs or T cells enriched from blood (not recorded which). The chain carries TRBV7-9 and TRBJ1-1; D is perhaps TRBD1 (6 bases). This receptor was obtained from a man aged 35 to 55 who had recovered from COVID-19. The CDR3 sequence is CASSFGQGTEAFF. The CDR3 DNA is TGTGCCAGCAGCTTCGGGCAGGGGACTGAAGCTTTCTTT.